This T cell receptor beta chain was identified in a study of human T cells and chemical hapten exposure. Study-wide context: Variability of per-sample TCR yields stemmed mainly from small differences in pooled library volume. General study points: While controls formed fewer of them, expanded TCRs formed significantly more large CDR3 similarity clusters.

To note about this clonotype: Its antigen remains unidentified.

Sample time point: pre-sensitization, week 0. The treatment is: therapeutic diphenylcyclopropenone sensitization with weekly scalp DPC. Alopecia patients between 18 and 70 years old and suitable for DPC were used as donors. TCRdb redid the calling of the RACE reads with MiXCR, one entry per CDR3 protein. This sample has around 350,000 distinct CDR3 sequences, with 5.5% found just once. This CDR3 comprises 15 residues. V shed 4 bases and J 5 bases; nucleotides not matched to a gene: 7. Germline V CDR1 and CDR2: LGHDT, YNNKEL (reference sequence). The origin of this receptor is a woman under 30 with alopecia areata. Some clones in this sample may be carry-over from other donors' samples. This rearrangement joins TRBV3-1 to TRBJ2-1, with TRBD1 identical over 8 bases. The sample in question was whole blood, obtained in connection with sensitization to the hapten diphenylcyclopropenone (DPC). The DNA for the CDR3 is TGTGCCAGCAGCCTTGACAGGGGTCGGGACAATGAGCAGTTCTTC. Translating it yields CASSLDRGRDNEQFF.